Below are 27 T cell receptor beta chains sequenced from a single sample in a study of blood T cell repertoires in COVID-19. Data came from immunoSEQ multiplex PCR; TCRdb stores just in-frame clones and leaves some out. The data show hundreds of thousands of clones, with 80% to 90% seen just once and under 8.5% held by the top ten. The sequenced sample was peripheral blood. The receptors come from a woman in her fifties or sixties with COVID-19, enrolled during active disease.

The CDR3 region is CASSVTGNTNTEAFF. The CDR3 region has the DNA TGCGCCAGCAGCGTTACAGGGAATACGAACACTGAAGCTTTCTTT. The chain employs TRBV5-1 and TRBJ1-1; possibly TRBD1 for D (6 bases). CDR1 SGHRS and CDR2 YFSETQ come from the germline V gene. The ends were cut back, 4 bases at V and 1 base at J, with 14 bases in the middle. The CDR3 runs 15 residues.

There are a few counts of this clone. The V call is TRBV30, the J call TRBJ1-6; the D is unclear. The germline V and J ends were trimmed by 2 bases and 1 base, with 3 bases remaining between them. Germline V gene data show CDR1 as GTSNPN and CDR2 as SVGIG (reference sequence). The CDR3 extends over 13 amino acids. The CDR3 is CAWSLSYNSPLHF. The CDR3, as DNA: TGTGCCTGGAGTCTATCCTATAATTCACCCCTCCACTTT.

The count of this clone is one. The chain combines TRBV5-5 with TRBJ2-5; possible D gene TRBD1, 6 bases. Germline V gene lookup returns CDR1 SGHKS and CDR2 YYEKEE (reference sequence). V shed 3 bases and J shed 5 bases, with 17 bases lying between them. CDR3 length: 15 amino acids. The CDR3 coding sequence is TGTGCCAGCAGCTCGCCCAGGGGTTCGATGGAGACCCAGTACTTC. This gives the protein CASSSPRGSMETQYF.

V is TRBV4-1 and J is TRBJ1-2; D remains ambiguous. Between the trimmed V and J ends, which lost 4 bases and 5 bases, there was a span of 11 bases. The germline gives CDR1 MGHRA, CDR2 YSYEKL. CDR3 length equals 13 residues. CDR3 in amino acids: CASSPDTFYGYTF. In DNA, the CDR3 is TGCGCCAGCAGCCCAGACACATTTTATGGCTACACCTTC.

The genes are TRBV5-4 and TRBJ2-2, with TRBD2 matching over 10 bases. Trimming took 2 bases from V and 6 from J; bases not matched to a gene: 4. The CDR3 extends over 15 amino acids. The germline CDR1 and CDR2 sequences are SGHNT and YYREEE (reference sequence). The CDR3 sequence: CASSLAGGPAGELFF. CDR3 nucleotide sequence: TGTGCCAGCAGCTTAGCGGGGGGGCCGGCCGGGGAGCTGTTTTTT.

This sequence joins TRBV28 and TRBJ1-2; 7 bases match TRBD1. The ends lost 7 bases at V and 5 bases at J; junction bases unmatched: 10. Germline CDR1 reads MDHEN; CDR2 reads SYDVKM. CDR3 size: 14 residues. The CDR3 coding sequence is TGTGCCAGCACCCTCCCCGGGACAGTTTATGGCTACACCTTC. Its protein product is CASTLPGTVYGYTF.

About this clone: The sample has other DNA sequences that encode this CDR3 too. The chain carries TRBV9 and TRBJ2-7; 8 bases match TRBD1. Germline V lookup: CDR1 SGDLS, CDR2 YYNGEE. The CDR3 is 13 amino acids. V lost 4 bases to trimming and J lost 6 bases; unmatched junction nucleotides: 6. CDR3 in DNA: TGTGCCAGCAGCCCAGGAACAGGGGGCGAGCAGTACTTC. Translating gives CASSPGTGGEQYF.

This clone was seen a handful of times. This chain connects TRBV6-5 to TRBJ2-7; D possibly corresponds to TRBD1 (5 bases). The CDR3 contains 15 residues. The ends were cut back, 3 bases at V and 3 bases at J, with 15 bases in the middle. CDR1 and CDR2 (germline): MNHEY, SVGAGI. CDR3 bases: TGTGCCAGCAGTTATAGCCCCCAGGGCTACTACGAGCAGTACTTC. Residues: CASSYSPQGYYEQYF.

The chain has TRBV9 and TRBJ2-2, with D maybe TRBD2 (6 bases). V lost 6 bases and J 0 bases, leaving 12 bases between the germline ends. Germline CDR1 reads SGDLS; CDR2 reads YYNGEE. The CDR3 consists of 15 residues. In nucleotides, the CDR3 is TGTGCCAGCACCTGGGGGGAAACGAACACCGGGGAGCTGTTTTTT. Translation: CASTWGETNTGELFF.

Concerning this clone itself: At the DNA level, this CDR3 is encoded by other sequences in the same sample as well. The chain joins TRBV12-3 or TRBV12-4 to TRBJ1-1; D ambiguous. This CDR3 is built from 12 residues. Trimming took off 2 bases at V and 5 bases at J, with 6 bases between the two ends. As DNA, the CDR3 is TGTGCCAGCAGTTTACGGGAAACTGAAGCTTTCTTT. Translating it yields CASSLRETEAFF.

The chain is built from TRBV6-6 and TRBJ1-2; D is perhaps TRBD1 (6 bases). V dropped 5 bases and J dropped 1 base, with 11 bases sitting between them. The CDR3 has 14 residues. Looked up from germline, CDR1 is MNHNY and CDR2 is SVGAGI (reference sequence). CDR3 protein: CASSGGPLNYGYTF. CDR3 bases: TGTGCCAGCAGTGGGGGCCCCCTTAACTATGGCTACACCTTC.

The chain joins TRBV6-2 or TRBV6-3 to TRBJ1-4, with 7 bases lining up with TRBD1. The CDR3 consists of 14 residues. With V trimmed by 6 bases and J by 10 bases, 11 bases remained unmatched. Germline CDR1 is MNHEY and CDR2 is SVGEGT. The CDR3, as DNA: TGTGCCAGCAGCATGGCAGGGGGATTGCGAAAACTGTTTTTT. Amino acid sequence: CASSMAGGLRKLFF.

The gene calls are TRBV5-5 and TRBJ1-6; no firm D call. The ends were cut back, 0 bases at V and 8 bases at J, with 15 bases in the middle. The CDR3 sequence is 16 residues long. Germline CDR1 reads SGHKS; CDR2 reads YYEKEE (reference sequence). The CDR3 reads CASSLDLGGMDSPLHF. The CDR3, as DNA: TGTGCCAGCAGCTTGGACCTAGGAGGTATGGATTCACCCCTCCACTTT.

The CDR3 reads CSVESTGQGEEKLFF. CDR3 nucleotides: TGCAGCGTTGAATCCACGGGACAGGGAGAAGAAAAACTGTTTTTT. The J gene is TRBJ1-4, the V gene TRBV29-1; 9 nucleotides line up with TRBD1. From germline, CDR1 is SQVTM and CDR2 ANQGSEA. Trimming took 2 bases from V and 8 from J; bases not matched to a gene: 9. The CDR3 covers 15 residues.

The chain uses TRBV3-1 (or the pseudogene TRBV3-2) and TRBJ2-7; no firm D call. Germline-derived CDR1 and CDR2 are LGHDT and YNNKEL (reference sequence). With 4 bases removed from V and 4 bases from J, the gap between germline ends came to 14 bases. CDR3 size: 14 residues. For the CDR3, the DNA is TGTGCCAGCAGCCGCAGTGGGCCCGGATACGAGCAGTACTTC. It translates to CASSRSGPGYEQYF.

The chain is built from TRBV6-5 and TRBJ2-2; 12 bases agree with TRBD1. V lost 10 bases to trimming and J lost 10 bases; unmatched junction nucleotides: 10. Per germline, CDR1 MNHEY and CDR2 SVGAGI. CDR3 length: 14 residues. The CDR3 DNA follows: TGTGCCACCGGGGACAGGGGGCGCTCGGTGGAGCTGTTTTTT. Amino acid sequence: CATGDRGRSVELFF.

This clone was seen once. The chain combines TRBV4-3 with TRBJ1-1, with D unresolved. The CDR3 is 16 amino acids. Between the trimmed V and J ends, which lost 0 bases and 4 bases, there was a span of 15 bases. Germline CDR1 LGHNA, CDR2 YSLEER. The CDR3 nucleotides are TGCGCCAGCAGCCAAGATATTACCGATAGCGGCACTGAAGCTTTCTTT. Its protein is CASSQDITDSGTEAFF.

The chain uses TRBV11-2 and TRBJ2-1; 7 nucleotides match TRBD2. V dropped 1 base and J dropped 2; count of bases not matched to a gene: 5. This CDR3 is built from 16 residues. Germline CDR1 SGHAT, CDR2 FQNNGV. For the CDR3, the DNA is TGTGCCAGCAGCTTAGCTTCGGGGGGAGCCTACAATGAGCAGTTCTTC. Protein sequence: CASSLASGGAYNEQFF.

This chain links TRBV10-2 with TRBJ2-2, with no clear D. From germline, CDR1 is WSHSY and CDR2 SAAADI. CDR3 length: 14 residues. V was pared by 7 bases and J by 2 bases, with 11 bases between. The CDR3 reads CASKMAANTGELFF. The CDR3 DNA is TGCGCCAGCAAGATGGCGGCCAACACCGGGGAGCTGTTTTTT.

This rearrangement joins TRBV18 to TRBJ2-3; 8 bases are a match to TRBD2. The germline V gene has CDR1 KGHSH and CDR2 LQKENI. This CDR3 comprises 16 residues. The V and J ends lost 0 bases and 5 bases, in that order; junction bases with no gene match: 7. CDR3 in amino acids: CASSPPSGGGQDTQYF. CDR3 coding DNA: TGTGCCAGCTCACCACCGAGCGGGGGCGGGCAAGATACGCAGTATTTT.

The genes are TRBV11-3 and TRBJ2-7, with a weak D call TRBD1 (6 bases). Germline V gene sequence: CDR1 SGHNT, CDR2 YENEEA. The CDR3 extends over 13 amino acids. With 5 bases removed from V and 11 bases from J, the gap between germline ends came to 19 bases. The CDR3 bases are TGTGCCAGCAGCCGGGACATGGCTACGAGGAAGTACTTC. Amino acids: CASSRDMATRKYF.

The chain employs TRBV30 and TRBJ2-7, with a possible D match to TRBD1 (6 bases). Trimming took 0 bases from V and 0 from J, leaving 9 bases between them. Germline V CDR1 and CDR2: GTSNPN, SVGIG (reference sequence). There are 14 residues in the CDR3. CDR3 protein: CAWSVEGHSYEQYF. CDR3 nucleotides: TGTGCCTGGAGTGTAGAGGGACACTCCTACGAGCAGTACTTC.

This chain links TRBV7-9 with TRBJ2-5, with 8 bases lining up with TRBD2. The junction had 11 bases not matched to a gene; V was cut back by 7 bases and J by 7 bases. Germline assignment: CDR1 SEHNR and CDR2 FQNEAQ (reference sequence). The CDR3 spans 14 residues. CDR3: CASTLGGALGTQYF. The CDR3 coding sequence is TGTGCCAGCACCCTCGGGGGGGCCCTAGGGACCCAGTACTTC.

The chain combines TRBV20-1 with TRBJ2-2; D not certain. Germline V gene sequence: CDR1 DFQATT, CDR2 SNEGSKA (reference sequence). The CDR3 totals 15 residues. V was shortened by 3 bases and J by 1 base, with 12 bases between the two germline ends. CDR3 bases: TGCAGTGCTAGTGGATACCGAGGGAACACCGGGGAGCTGTTTTTT. Protein sequence: CSASGYRGNTGELFF.

The CDR3: CASSIGSSGNTIYF. In nucleotides, the CDR3 is TGTGCCAGTAGTATTGGGAGCTCTGGAAACACCATATATTTT. J is TRBJ1-3 and V is TRBV19, with D unclear. The ends were cut back, 3 bases at V and 0 bases at J, with 6 bases in the middle. Per the germline V gene, CDR1 is LNHDA and CDR2 is SQIVND (reference sequence). The CDR3 is 14 amino acids. The variable domain in full, with the rest retrieved from reference TRBV19 and TRBJ1-3, is DGGITQSPKYLFRKEGQNVTLSCEQNLNHDAMYWYRQDPGQGLRLIYYSQIVNDFQKGDIAEGYSVSREKKESFPLTVTSAQKNPTAFYLCASSIGSSGNTIYFGEGSWLTVV.

V is TRBV2 and J is TRBJ1-5, with 7 bases matching TRBD1. The J segment lost 1 base and the V segment lost 4 bases, leaving 4 bases of the junction unmatched. The CDR3 loop spans 15 amino acids. From germline, CDR1 is SNHLY and CDR2 FYNNEI. The CDR3 DNA follows: TGTGCCAGCAGTGCCTGGGGACAGAGCAATCAGCCCCAGCATTTT. Translation: CASSAWGQSNQPQHF.

The J gene is TRBJ1-1, the V gene TRBV19; D is ambiguous. CDR3 size: 11 residues. Trimming took off 7 bases at V and 7 bases at J, with 10 bases between the two ends. Per germline, CDR1 LNHDA and CDR2 SQIVND (reference sequence). CDR3 nucleotide sequence: TGTGCCAGTATTCTCCGGGGTGAAGCTTTCTTT. Its protein product is CASILRGEAFF. Full variable domain (outside the CDR3, taken from reference TRBV19 and TRBJ1-1): DGGITQSPKYLFRKEGQNVTLSCEQNLNHDAMYWYRQDPGQGLRLIYYSQIVNDFQKGDIAEGYSVSREKKESFPLTVTSAQKNPTAFYLCASILRGEAFFGQGTRLTVV.